The source of this T cell receptor beta chain is a study of blood T cell repertoires in COVID-19. Study as a whole: Samples taken during acute and convalescent COVID-19 were collected in the United States, Italy and Spain.

TCRdb keeps only in-frame clones here, not all; method: immunoSEQ multiplex PCR. The top ten clones hold 6.7% of a sample with about 190,000 clones, around 90% of them seen once. CDR1 SQVTM and CDR2 ANQGSEA come from the germline V gene. This CDR3 has 11 amino acids. J gave up 6 bases and V 7 bases, and 5 bases lay outside the gene matches. The receptor comes from a man aged 40-55 years with acute or convalescent COVID-19. The J gene is TRBJ2-7, the V gene TRBV29-1, with 8 bases matching TRBD1. Sequencing was performed on peripheral blood. The CDR3 sequence is CSGLRGLEQYF. The DNA for the CDR3 is TGCAGCGGCCTCAGGGGGCTCGAGCAGTACTTC.